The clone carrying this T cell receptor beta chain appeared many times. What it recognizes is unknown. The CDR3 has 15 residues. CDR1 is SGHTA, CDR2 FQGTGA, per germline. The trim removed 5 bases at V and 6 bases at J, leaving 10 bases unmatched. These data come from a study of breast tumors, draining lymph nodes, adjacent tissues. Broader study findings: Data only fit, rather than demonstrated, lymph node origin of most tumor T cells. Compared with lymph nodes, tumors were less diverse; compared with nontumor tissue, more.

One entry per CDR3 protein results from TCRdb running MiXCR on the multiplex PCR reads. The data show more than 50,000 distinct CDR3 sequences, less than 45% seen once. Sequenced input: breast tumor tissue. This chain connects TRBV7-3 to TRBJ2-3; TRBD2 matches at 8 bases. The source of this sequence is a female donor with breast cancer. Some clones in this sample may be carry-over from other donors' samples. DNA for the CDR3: TGTGCCAGCAGCCCCACATCGGGAGGGCCCGATACGCAGTATTTT. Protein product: CASSPTSGGPDTQYF.